The rows below give T cell receptor beta chains drawn from one sample of a study of blood T cell repertoires in COVID-19. Produced via immunoSEQ multiplex PCR; TCRdb's table is partial and in-frame only. The sample includes roughly 160,000 clones, approximately 80% of them seen just once. Source material: PBMCs or T cells enriched from blood (not recorded which). The receptors derive from a man in his fifties who had recovered from COVID-19. The CDR3 runs from the conserved cysteine through the conserved F or W. Fields, in order: J gene, V gene, clone size, D gene, CDR3 protein, CDR3 DNA. D genes are given only for firm matches. Not all rows give a size; the values are once, few, many and, for expanded clones, a class.

TRBJ2-7,TRBV28,-,TRBD1,CASSPYQGAYEQYF,TGTGCCAGCAGTCCGTACCAGGGGGCATACGAGCAGTACTTC
TRBJ2-5,TRBV5-1,once,-,CASSLIGHLQETQYF,TGCGCCAGCAGCTTGATCGGACACCTCCAAGAGACCCAGTACTTC
TRBJ1-6,TRBV5-1,-,-,CASRDPRSNNSPLHF,TGCGCCAGCAGAGATCCCCGGTCTAATAATTCACCCCTCCACTTT
TRBJ2-3,TRBV11-2,-,TRBD2,CASSLDSRLAGPTDTQYF,TGTGCCAGCAGCTTAGATAGTCGACTAGCGGGGCCGACAGATACGCAGTATTTT
TRBJ2-6,TRBV19,-,-,CASSVEFSGANVLTF,TGTGCCAGTAGCGTAGAATTCTCTGGGGCCAACGTCCTGACTTTC
TRBJ1-6,TRBV29-1,-,TRBD1,CSVAQGADNSPLHF,TGCAGCGTTGCCCAGGGGGCGGATAATTCACCCCTCCACTTT
TRBJ2-3,TRBV7-3,-,TRBD2,CASSLSGGSTDTQYF,TGTGCCAGCAGCTTAAGCGGGGGATCGACAGATACGCAGTATTTT
TRBJ1-1,TRBV19,-,TRBD1,CASRLQGEANTEAFF,TGTGCCAGTAGACTCCAGGGGGAAGCCAACACTGAAGCTTTCTTT
TRBJ2-5,TRBV9,-,TRBD1,CASSRKGDRVVSGAQETQYF,TGTGCCAGCAGCCGGAAAGGGGACAGGGTGGTATCGGGGGCACAAGAGACCCAGTACTTC
TRBJ2-7,TRBV7-3,-,-,CASSSQQGHEQYF,TGTGCCAGCAGCTCCCAACAGGGACACGAGCAGTACTTC
TRBJ2-5,TRBV5-8,-,-,CASRRDQETQYF,TGTGCCAGCAGGAGGGACCAAGAGACCCAGTACTTC
TRBJ1-2,TRBV5-4,-,TRBD1,CASSLDRGRGGYTF,TGTGCCAGCAGCTTAGACAGGGGGCGTGGAGGCTACACCTTC
TRBJ1-2,TRBV7-2,-,-,CASSPQGQAGIYGYTF,TGTGCCAGCAGCCCCCAGGGGCAGGCCGGAATCTATGGCTACACCTTC
TRBJ1-6,TRBV3-1/TRBV3-2,once,TRBD1,CASSRQQGSPLHF,TGTGCCAGCAGCCGTCAACAGGGGTCACCCCTCCACTTT